This T cell receptor beta chain was identified in a study of blood T cell repertoires in COVID-19. Background on the study: Samples of COVID-19 (acute and convalescent) were obtained from the United States, Italy and Spain.

CDR1 and CDR2 (germline): SGHVS, FQNEAQ. The CDR3 is 14 amino acids. V was cut by 2 bases and J by 7 bases, with 9 bases left in between. Using immunoSEQ multiplex PCR, the repertoire was profiled, and TCRdb retains in-frame clones only, with some absent. The sample includes about 480,000 clones, roughly 88% of them seen just once. This chain joins TRBV7-8 and TRBJ2-6; D is undetermined. Sequencing used peripheral blood. This clonotype originated in a woman aged 50 to 60 with COVID-19, enrolled during active disease. CDR3 DNA sequence: TGTGCCAGCAGCTTATATGCTAGAGCCAACGTCCTGACTTTC. Protein: CASSLYARANVLTF.